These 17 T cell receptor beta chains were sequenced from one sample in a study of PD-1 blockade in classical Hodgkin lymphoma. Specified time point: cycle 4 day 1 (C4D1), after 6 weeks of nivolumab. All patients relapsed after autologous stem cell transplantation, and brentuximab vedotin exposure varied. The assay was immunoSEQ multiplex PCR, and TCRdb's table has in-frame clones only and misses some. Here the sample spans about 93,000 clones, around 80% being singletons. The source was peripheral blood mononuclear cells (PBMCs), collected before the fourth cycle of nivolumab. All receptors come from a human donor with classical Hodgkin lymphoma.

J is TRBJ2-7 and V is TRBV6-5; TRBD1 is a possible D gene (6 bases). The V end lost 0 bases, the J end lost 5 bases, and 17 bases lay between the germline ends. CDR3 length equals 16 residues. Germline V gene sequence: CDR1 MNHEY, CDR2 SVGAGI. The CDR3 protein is CASSYSQGTPGNEQYF. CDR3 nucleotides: TGTGCCAGCAGTTACTCCCAGGGGACCCCCGGGAACGAGCAGTACTTC.

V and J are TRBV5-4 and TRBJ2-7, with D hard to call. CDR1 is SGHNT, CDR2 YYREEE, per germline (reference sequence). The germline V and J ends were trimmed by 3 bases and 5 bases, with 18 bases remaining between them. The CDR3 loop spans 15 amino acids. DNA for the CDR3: TGTGCCAGCAGCTCGCCTTCGCGCCCAGGCGACGAGCAGTACTTC. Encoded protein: CASSSPSRPGDEQYF.

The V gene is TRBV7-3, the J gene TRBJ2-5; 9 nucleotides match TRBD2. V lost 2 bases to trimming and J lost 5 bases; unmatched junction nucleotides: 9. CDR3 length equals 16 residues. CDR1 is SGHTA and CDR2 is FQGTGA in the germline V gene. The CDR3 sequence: CASSLQAGGPGETQYF. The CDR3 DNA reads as TGTGCCAGCAGCTTACAGGCGGGAGGGCCGGGGGAGACCCAGTACTTC.

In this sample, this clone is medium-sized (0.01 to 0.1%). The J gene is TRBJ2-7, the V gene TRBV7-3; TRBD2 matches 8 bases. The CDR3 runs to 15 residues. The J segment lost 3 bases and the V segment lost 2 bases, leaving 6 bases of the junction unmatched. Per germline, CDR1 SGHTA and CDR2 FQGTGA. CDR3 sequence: CASSLYPGGLYEQYF. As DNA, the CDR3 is TGTGCCAGCAGCTTATATCCGGGAGGGCTCTACGAGCAGTACTTC.

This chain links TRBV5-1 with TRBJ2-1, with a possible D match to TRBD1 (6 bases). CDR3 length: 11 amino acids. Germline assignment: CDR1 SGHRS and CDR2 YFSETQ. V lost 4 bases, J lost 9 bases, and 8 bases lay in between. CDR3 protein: CASSEQGEQFF. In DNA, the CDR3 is TGCGCCAGCAGCGAACAGGGTGAGCAGTTCTTC.

In nucleotides, the CDR3 is TGTGCCAGCAGCGTACAGGGGGGAGATTCACCCCTCCACTTT. This sequence encodes CASSVQGGDSPLHF. The gene calls are TRBV9 and TRBJ1-6; 7 positions match TRBD1. Per the germline V gene, CDR1 is SGDLS and CDR2 is YYNGEE. V shed 1 base, J shed 8 bases, and the junction held 3 bases outside the gene matches. The CDR3 is 14 amino acids.

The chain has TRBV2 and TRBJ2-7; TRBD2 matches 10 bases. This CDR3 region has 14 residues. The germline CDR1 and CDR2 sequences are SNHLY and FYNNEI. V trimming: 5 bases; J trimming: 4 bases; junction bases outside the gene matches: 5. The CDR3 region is CASSLGLAIYEQYF. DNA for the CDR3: TGTGCCAGCAGTCTGGGACTAGCGATATACGAGCAGTACTTC.

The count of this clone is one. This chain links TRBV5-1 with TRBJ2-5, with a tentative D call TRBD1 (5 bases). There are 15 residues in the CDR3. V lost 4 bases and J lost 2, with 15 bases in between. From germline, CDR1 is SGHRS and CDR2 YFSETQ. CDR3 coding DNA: TGCGCCAGCAGCCTACAGGTGACAGAACAAGAGACCCAGTACTTC. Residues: CASSLQVTEQETQYF.

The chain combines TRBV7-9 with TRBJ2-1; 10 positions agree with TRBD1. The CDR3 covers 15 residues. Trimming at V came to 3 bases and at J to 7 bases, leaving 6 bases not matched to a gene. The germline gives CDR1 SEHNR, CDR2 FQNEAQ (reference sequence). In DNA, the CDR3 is TGTGCCAGCAGCTTCCGGACAGGGGGGACGAATGAGCAGTTCTTC. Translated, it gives CASSFRTGGTNEQFF.

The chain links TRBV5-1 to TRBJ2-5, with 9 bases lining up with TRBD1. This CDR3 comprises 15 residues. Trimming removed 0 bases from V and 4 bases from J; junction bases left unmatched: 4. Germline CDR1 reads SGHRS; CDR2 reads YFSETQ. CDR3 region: CASSLVGQGRETQYF. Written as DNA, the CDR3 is TGCGCCAGCAGCTTGGTTGGACAGGGGCGAGAGACCCAGTACTTC.

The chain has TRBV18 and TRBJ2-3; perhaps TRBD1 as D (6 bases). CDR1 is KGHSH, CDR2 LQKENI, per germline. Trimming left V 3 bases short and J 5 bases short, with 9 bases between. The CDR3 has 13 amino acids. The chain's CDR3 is CASSPNREDTQYF. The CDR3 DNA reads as TGTGCCAGCTCACCGAACAGGGAAGATACGCAGTATTTT.

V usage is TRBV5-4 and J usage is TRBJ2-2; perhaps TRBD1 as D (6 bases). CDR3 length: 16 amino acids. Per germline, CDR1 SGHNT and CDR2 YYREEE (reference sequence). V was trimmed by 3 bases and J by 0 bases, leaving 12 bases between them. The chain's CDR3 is CASSSWTATNTGELFF. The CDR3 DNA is TGTGCCAGCAGCTCTTGGACAGCTACGAACACCGGGGAGCTGTTTTTT.

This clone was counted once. The CDR3 DNA follows: TGTGCCAGTAGTATCCGACTAGCGGGATCTAGCACAGATACGCAGTATTTT. It codes for CASSIRLAGSSTDTQYF. This chain links TRBV19 with TRBJ2-3; 11 bases agree with TRBD2. CDR1 is LNHDA and CDR2 is SQIVND in the germline V gene (reference sequence). The CDR3 runs 17 residues. The V segment lost 3 bases and the J segment 0 bases; nucleotides outside the gene matches: 5.

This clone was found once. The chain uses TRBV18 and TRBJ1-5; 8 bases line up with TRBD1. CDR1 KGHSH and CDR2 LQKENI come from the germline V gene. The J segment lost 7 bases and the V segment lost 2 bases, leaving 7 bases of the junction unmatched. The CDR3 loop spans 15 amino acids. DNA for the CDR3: TGTGCCAGCTCACCAGGTGGACAGGGAGGACAGCCCCAGCATTTT. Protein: CASSPGGQGGQPQHF.

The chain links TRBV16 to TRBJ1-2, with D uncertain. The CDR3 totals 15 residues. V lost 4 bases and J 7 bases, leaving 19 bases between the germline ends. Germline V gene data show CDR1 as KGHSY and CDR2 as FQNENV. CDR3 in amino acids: CASSRSGQPGSGYTF. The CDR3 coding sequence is TGTGCCAGCAGCCGTTCTGGGCAGCCCGGGAGTGGCTACACCTTC.

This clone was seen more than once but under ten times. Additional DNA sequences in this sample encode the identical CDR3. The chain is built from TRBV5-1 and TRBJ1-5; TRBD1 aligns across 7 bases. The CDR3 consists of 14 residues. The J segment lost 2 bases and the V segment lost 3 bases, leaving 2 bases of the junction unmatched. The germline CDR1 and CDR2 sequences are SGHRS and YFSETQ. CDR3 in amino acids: CASSSGTGNQPQHF. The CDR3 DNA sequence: TGCGCCAGCAGCTCCGGGACAGGCAATCAGCCCCAGCATTTT.

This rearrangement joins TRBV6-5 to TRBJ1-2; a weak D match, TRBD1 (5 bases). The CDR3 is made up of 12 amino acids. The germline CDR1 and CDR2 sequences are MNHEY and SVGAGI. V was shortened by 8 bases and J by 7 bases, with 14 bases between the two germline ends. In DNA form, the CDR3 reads TGTGCCAGCTCCAGAGGGGTGGGTGGCTACACCTTC. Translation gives CASSRGVGGYTF.